The 2 T cell receptor beta chains presented below share a single source sample, sequenced in a study of T cell responses to AZD1222 COVID-19 vaccine. Clones were read by immunoSEQ multiplex PCR, and TCRdb kept only the in-frame ones, dropping some. The table records roughly 87,000 clones, about nine tenths of them present only once. Specimen: peripheral blood, collected 28 days after the second AZD1222 dose. The source is an adult who received the AZD1222 COVID-19 vaccine.

This clone was detected only a few times. This sequence joins TRBV6-1 and TRBJ2-7, with TRBD1 as a possible D gene (6 bases). The CDR3 loop spans 14 amino acids. CDR1 and CDR2 from the germline V gene are MNHNS and SASEGT. V was pared by 0 bases and J by 2 bases, with 8 bases between. The CDR3 nucleotides are TGTGCCAGCAGTGAAGCCGCAGGGGCCTACGAGCAGTACTTC. Translating it yields CASSEAAGAYEQYF.

The rearrangement links TRBV6-2 or TRBV6-3 to TRBJ2-3; 7 nucleotides align to TRBD2. Germline CDR1 is MNHEY and CDR2 is SVGEGT. J lost 4 bases, V lost 6 bases, and 10 bases had no gene match. This CDR3 is 15 amino acids long. This CDR3 reads CASSLGGSGADTQYF. DNA for the CDR3: TGTGCCAGCAGCCTGGGCGGGAGTGGAGCAGATACGCAGTATTTT.